This paragraph reports one TCR beta chain. It lacks a known antigen. Given a much more abundant clone one base away, this may be a read error. This record comes from a study of blood T cells in healthy people across ages (dated by TCRdb to between 2014 and 2017). About the full investigation: Template switching captured roughly one uniquely barcoded TCR beta cDNA molecule per two T cells in model experiments. To track age-related changes in TCR beta repertoire diversity, the study relied on deep sequencing normalized with unique cDNA molecular identifiers. Donors were grouped into four age groups: young (average roughly 16 years), middle-aged (roughly 38), aged (over 55) and long-lived (approximately 82). Donors of different ages were randomly distributed across sequencing lanes to avoid experimental bias. For two donors (one aged 18 to 30 and one aged 80 or older), the study analyzed two additional independent replicas of 1 million unique cDNA reads from the same blood draw. Results and caveats for the whole study, not just this receptor: As age increased, observed TCR beta diversity per million T cells dropped in a roughly linear way, and a significant reduction was already evident by age 40. Compared with the aged group, the long-lived group had more naive CD4+ T cells, fewer expanded clones and increased TCR diversity, a pattern suggesting age selection. Estimates of total diversity from one million sequenced T cells were regarded as lower bounds and underestimates. Because donor CMV infection status was unknown, age-related changes in expanded clonotypes were potentially confounded. Because profiling used bulk unsorted PBMCs, naive and antigen-experienced compartments could not be compared conclusively. The percentage of naive T cells measured by flow cytometry correlated strongly with observed TCR beta diversity.

The 35 to 40 donors, aged roughly 6 to 100 years, were systemically healthy Caucasian individuals from Russia. Each donor gave around 9.8 milliliters of peripheral blood, collected into EDTA-treated Vacutainer tubes. Ficoll-Paque density-gradient centrifugation was used to isolate PBMCs, with at least 6 million per sample. Trizol reagent was used to extract total RNA from the PBMCs, yielding at least 6 micrograms per sample. The percentages of naive CD45RAhigh/CD27high T cells were determined by flow cytometry on a PBMC aliquot from every donor. Receptor libraries were prepared by 5' RACE. The sequencer was an Illumina HiSeq 2500. A second PCR of roughly 7 to 11 cycles was performed with a sample-barcoded 5' primer and a J-beta primer mix. A unique molecular identifier was introduced onto each TCR beta cDNA molecule by a template-switch 5' adaptor carrying 12 random nucleotides. Each sample yielded at least 2.5 million CDR3-containing paired-end reads. The Mint cDNA synthesis kit, primed by a TRBC-specific oligonucleotide, was used to synthesize first-strand cDNA from all RNA. All cDNA was treated with uracil-DNA glycosylase and then went through a first 18-cycle PCR with the universal primers M1SS and BC2_uni_R. The study's processing was this. For normalization, 1 million high-quality reads were randomly selected from each sample, with every read carrying a distinct molecular identifier. Reads with shared molecular identifiers were discarded instead of being binned into consensus sequences. MiTCR, with a Q25 quality threshold and the strictest error-elimination algorithm, was used for CDR3 identification, clonotype clustering and error correction. Lower-bound total TCR beta diversity was estimated with a nonparametric unseen species model using Euler transformation. In-frame beta chains were kept once TCRdb had trimmed the public reads at Q25 with fastp and called clones with MiXCR. Every CDR3 protein is listed once, alongside the most common genes and DNA of its rows. The V and J calls were determined by TCRdb, not by the authors. The sample table contains more than 800,000 distinct CDR3 sequences; only one count was recorded for 35% to 55% of them. Of the sample, approximately 17% falls within the top ten clones.

The sequencing sample was made of blood. This sequence was found in a woman aged 55-70 years in good health.

CDR3 sequence: CASSFNQPRHF. The DNA sequence is as follows: TGTGCCAGCAGTTTTAATCAGCCCCGGCATTTT. The sequence joins TRBV6-1 to TRBJ1-5, with the D gene uncertain. The cysteine opens and the phenylalanine closes a CDR3 of 11 amino acids. Only the CDR3 region is kept as DNA, spanning 33 bases read in frame from base 1. CDR1 and CDR2 are drawn from the germline V gene: MNHNS, SASEGT.